This TCR beta chain was obtained from a study of blood T cell repertoires in COVID-19. The overall study: Samples representing acute and convalescent COVID-19 were sourced from the United States, Italy and Spain. In each case, the material was cDNA or gDNA derived from T cells, B-cell-depleted T cells, or PBMCs.

Measured with immunoSEQ multiplex PCR; TCRdb has only the in-frame clones, and not every one. Among roughly 260,000 clones listed, about 91% were seen once. The Seattle patients, enrolled during active infection, were followed longitudinally. Germline V gives CDR1 MDHEN, CDR2 SYDVKM. The CDR3 runs to 20 residues. The trim removed 5 bases at V and 5 bases at J, leaving 24 bases unmatched. The genes are TRBV28 and TRBJ2-1; 7 nucleotides match TRBD2. Sequences were obtained from peripheral blood. The source of this sequence is a person aged 18 to 35 with COVID-19, enrolled during active disease. CDR3 nucleotides: TGTGCCAGCAGTCCACATGTCTCTAGCGGACAAAAACCAAGAGACAATGAGCAGTTCTTC. This translates into CASSPHVSSGQKPRDNEQFF. The full variable domain, in which reference TRBV28 and TRBJ2-1 provide the parts outside the CDR3, is DVKVTQSSRYLVKRTGEKVFLECVQDMDHENMFWYRQDPGLGLRLIYFSYDVKMKEKGDIPEGYSVSREKKERFSLILESASTNQTSMYLCASSPHVSSGQKPRDNEQFFGPGTRLTVL.